This passage covers 26 T cell receptor beta chains from one sample sequenced in a study of T cells expressing NK-cell markers. TCRdb reprocessed the 5' RACE reads, keeping one entry per CDR3 protein, no DNA. Its listing shows over 150,000 distinct CDR3 sequences. Material: blood T cells: a sorted CD56 or NKG2C T cell subset, CD4+ or CD8+ T cells, or bulk PBMC T cells (not recorded which). The receptors shown here come from a woman aged 45 to 65 in good health.

The chain is built from TRBV29-1 and TRBJ1-2; without DNA, the TCRdb call of TRBD1 cannot be checked. CDR1 SQVTM and CDR2 ANQGSEA come from the germline V gene. This CDR3 spans 12 amino acids. CDR3 sequence reads: CSVFDRGDGYTF.

This chain joins TRBV30 and TRBJ2-3; TCRdb's assignment of TRBD2 cannot be checked, as there is no DNA. Per the germline V gene, CDR1 is GTSNPN and CDR2 is SVGIG (reference sequence). The CDR3 consists of 11 residues. This CDR3 reads CAWSGGDTQYF.

V usage is TRBV6-5 and J usage is TRBJ1-3. The CDR3 is 13 residues long. The germline V gene encodes CDR1 MNHEY and CDR2 SVGAGI. The CDR3 sequence: CASGLGSGNTIYF.

The CDR3 region is CASSPTGASGANVLTF. The V call is TRBV7-9, the J call TRBJ2-6; TCRdb's D gene call, TRBD1, goes unchecked for lack of DNA. The CDR3 consists of 16 residues. The germline V gene encodes CDR1 SEHNR and CDR2 FQNEAQ (reference sequence). Using reference TRBV7-9 and TRBJ2-6 for the parts outside the CDR3, the full variable domain is DTGVSQNPRHKITKRGQNVTFRCDPISEHNRLYWYRQTLGQGPEFLTYFQNEAQLEKSRLLSDRFSAERPKGSFSTLEIQRTEQGDSAMYLCASSPTGASGANVLTFGAGSRLTVL.

V and J are TRBV7-9 and TRBJ1-3; TCRdb names TRBD1, which stays unverified in the absence of DNA. The CDR3 consists of 17 residues. Germline V CDR1 and CDR2: SEHNR, FQNEAQ (reference sequence). The CDR3 region is CASSPRGTADSGNTIYF. Full variable domain (remainder filled in from reference TRBV7-9 and TRBJ1-3): DTGVSQNPRHKITKRGQNVTFRCDPISEHNRLYWYRQTLGQGPEFLTYFQNEAQLEKSRLLSDRFSAERPKGSFSTLEIQRTEQGDSAMYLCASSPRGTADSGNTIYFGEGSWLTVV.

The chain combines TRBV7-3 with TRBJ2-5. Looked up from germline, CDR1 is SGHTA and CDR2 is FQGTGA. This CDR3 region has 13 residues. Here the CDR3 reads CASSLSNQETQYF. The full variable domain, its missing parts supplied by reference TRBV7-3 and TRBJ2-5, is GAGVSQTPSNKVTEKGKYVELRCDPISGHTALYWYRQSLGQGPEFLIYFQGTGAADDSGLPNDRFFAVRPEGSVSTLKIQRTERGDSAVYLCASSLSNQETQYFGPGTRLLVL.

The gene calls are TRBV27 and TRBJ1-2; TCRdb returns TRBD1, unconfirmable since there is no DNA. The germline gives CDR1 MNHEY, CDR2 SMNVEV (reference sequence). The CDR3 is 14 residues long. The chain's CDR3 is CASSPGGPIYGYTF.

The chain uses TRBV10-3 and TRBJ1-6. The CDR3 extends over 14 amino acids. Germline CDR1 and CDR2: ENHRY and SYGVKD. The CDR3 spells CASRGSSYNSPLHF.

The gene calls are TRBV5-1 and TRBJ2-7; TCRdb returns TRBD1, unconfirmable since there is no DNA. The V gene's germline CDR1 is SGHRS and CDR2 YFSETQ. This CDR3 comprises 14 residues. CDR3 sequence reads: CASSFRDRDDEQYF.

The chain links TRBV6-4 to TRBJ2-3. The germline CDR1 and CDR2 sequences are MRHNA and SNTAGT. The CDR3 covers 14 residues. The CDR3 reads CASSDGLAADTQYF.

The chain employs TRBV4-1 and TRBJ1-1. The CDR3 covers 16 residues. Germline CDR1 is MGHRA and CDR2 is YSYEKL. CDR3 sequence: CASSQDPGSLNTEAFF.

V is TRBV28 and J is TRBJ2-7. Per germline, CDR1 MDHEN and CDR2 SYDVKM. This CDR3 is built from 14 residues. This CDR3 reads CASRPPAINSEQYF.

The V call is TRBV29-1, the J call TRBJ2-1; TCRdb's D call of TRBD1 is untestable without DNA. Germline CDR1 is SQVTM and CDR2 is ANQGSEA. CDR3 length: 14 residues. The CDR3 spells CSVTGNSAYNEQFF.

The CDR3 sequence is CASSLMDREGGEQFF. V usage is TRBV7-9 and J usage is TRBJ2-1; TCRdb indicates TRBD1, and absent DNA this call remains unverified. The CDR3 is made up of 15 amino acids. The V gene's germline CDR1 is SEHNR and CDR2 FQNEAQ (reference sequence).

The CDR3 loop reads CASSHSSSYEQYF. V gene TRBV7-9 combines with J gene TRBJ2-7. This CDR3 contains 13 residues. Per the germline V gene, CDR1 is SEHNR and CDR2 is FQNEAQ (reference sequence).

J is TRBJ1-1 and V is TRBV2; no DNA is available, so the TRBD1 call from TCRdb remains unchecked. The CDR3 runs 13 residues. Germline CDR1 and CDR2: SNHLY and FYNNEI. CDR3 protein: CASSESKQVEAFF.

This rearrangement joins TRBV2 to TRBJ2-3. CDR3 length equals 13 residues. Germline CDR1 SNHLY, CDR2 FYNNEI. The CDR3 here is CASSEAGTDTQYF.

The CDR3 spells CSAKAGRDNEQFF. The chain joins TRBV20-1 to TRBJ2-1; TCRdb gives TRBD2 as the D gene, but with no DNA this cannot be confirmed. Germline CDR1 and CDR2: DFQATT and SNEGSKA (reference sequence). The CDR3 is 13 amino acids.

The V gene is TRBV20-1, the J gene TRBJ2-4; TCRdb's D call of TRBD1 is untestable without DNA. The V gene's germline CDR1 is DFQATT and CDR2 SNEGSKA (reference sequence). The CDR3 spans 15 residues. The CDR3 here is CSASRRDRGLDIQYF.

The V call is TRBV5-1, the J call TRBJ2-3. Germline V gene sequence: CDR1 SGHRS, CDR2 YFSETQ. This CDR3 is built from 15 residues. CDR3: CASSFNGRRTDTQYF.

This chain uses TRBV19 with TRBJ2-5; the TCRdb D gene call, TRBD1, has no DNA to confirm it. This CDR3 comprises 15 residues. Germline-derived CDR1 and CDR2 are LNHDA and SQIVND (reference sequence). CDR3 in amino acids: CASSSGIQPGETQYF.

This clonotype is called medium-sized based on its frequency. The chain employs TRBV20-1 and TRBJ2-7; the TRBD1 assignment by TCRdb is unverifiable without DNA. There are 14 residues in the CDR3. The V gene's germline CDR1 is DFQATT and CDR2 SNEGSKA (reference sequence). CDR3 sequence: CSARKGGDAYEQYF.

The rearrangement uses TRBV6-2 or TRBV6-3 and TRBJ1-5; the D call of TRBD1 rests on TCRdb alone, since no DNA is present to check it. Germline assignment: CDR1 MNHEY and CDR2 SVGEGT. This CDR3 has 14 residues. CDR3 loop: CASSYSGGGVAQHF.

The CDR3 here is CASSDRRAYEQYF. The V gene is TRBV2, the J gene TRBJ2-7; TCRdb calls TRBD2, which cannot be checked without DNA. Germline loops: CDR1 SNHLY, CDR2 FYNNEI. CDR3 length: 13 residues.

This chain uses TRBV15 with TRBJ2-7; TCRdb designates TRBD1, a call that cannot be tested without DNA. CDR1 is LNHNV, CDR2 YYDKDF, per germline (reference sequence). The CDR3 contains 15 residues. CDR3 protein: CATRTSGGGTYEQYF.

V and J are TRBV20-1 and TRBJ1-2; the D gene TCRdb calls, TRBD1, cannot be checked with no DNA. CDR1 is DFQATT and CDR2 is SNEGSKA in the germline V gene (reference sequence). This CDR3 has 14 residues. This CDR3 is CSATETGGDYGYTF.